This T cell receptor (beta chain) emerged from a study of siplizumab effects on memory and regulatory T cells. This clone was counted a single time. Its matching antigen is unknown. The data were produced by immunoSEQ multiplex PCR, yet TCRdb's version contains in-frame clones alone and is incomplete. Among tens of thousands of clones listed, approximately 84% were seen once. Overall study findings and caveats: Naive T cells were seemingly more diverse than memory cells, and major contributions to the alloresponse seemed to be made by them.

Deletions cut 11 bases from V and 5 bases from J, with 13 bases between. The CDR3 length is 11 residues. CDR1 is MNHEY, CDR2 SVGAGI, per germline. Sequences were obtained from naive CD8+ T cells sorted from blood. The J gene is TRBJ2-7, the V gene TRBV6-5; the D gene is possibly TRBD2 (6 bases). This clonotype originated in a human donor in good health. As DNA, the CDR3 is TGTGCCCTCGAGGAGGGCCACGAGCAGTACTTC. This sequence encodes CALEEGHEQYF.